This entry lists 30 T cell receptor beta chains sequenced from one sample in a study of T cell responses to AZD1222 COVID-19 vaccine. Assay used: immunoSEQ multiplex PCR; TCRdb lists only in-frame clones, some missing. Of roughly 150,000 clones listed, roughly 91% are singletons. Sequencing used peripheral blood, obtained on day 0 of AZD1222 vaccination. These receptors were taken from an adult in good health.

The rearrangement uses TRBV19 and TRBJ1-1; D remains ambiguous. This CDR3 is built from 15 residues. Germline V lookup: CDR1 LNHDA, CDR2 SQIVND (reference sequence). Trimming cost V 1 base and J 5 bases, with 14 bases left between them. Written as DNA, the CDR3 is TGTGCCAGTAGTATAGGGAGTTTTTTGGGTACTGAAGCTTTCTTT. Its protein is CASSIGSFLGTEAFF.

This CDR3 is CASSLVGGSQYF. For the CDR3, the DNA is TGTGCCAGCAGCTTAGTGGGAGGGAGTCAGTATTTT. The chain uses TRBV7-2 and TRBJ2-3; TRBD2 matches at 7 bases. The CDR3 runs 12 residues. With V trimmed by 1 base and J by 12 bases, 4 bases remained unmatched. The germline V gene encodes CDR1 SGHTA and CDR2 FQGNSA.

The genes are TRBV6-5 and TRBJ1-2, with TRBD1 as a possible D gene (5 bases). The CDR3 extends over 12 amino acids. Germline CDR1 and CDR2: MNHEY and SVGAGI. V lost 3 bases to trimming and J lost 11 bases, with 13 bases between them. The CDR3 region is CASSYPGRPYTF. CDR3 in DNA: TGTGCCAGCAGTTATCCGGGACGGCCTTACACCTTC.

V gene TRBV18 combines with J gene TRBJ1-4; D call uncertain. The germline gives CDR1 KGHSH, CDR2 LQKENI. V gave up 3 bases and J gave up 6 bases, with 11 bases separating them. The length of the CDR3 is 14 residues. In nucleotides, the CDR3 is TGTGCCAGCTCACCGAGCGGTGGGGATGAAAAACTGTTTTTT. It codes for CASSPSGGDEKLFF. Using reference TRBV18 and TRBJ1-4 for the parts outside the CDR3, the full variable domain is NAGVMQNPRHLVRRRGQEARLRCSPMKGHSHVYWYRQLPEEGLKFMVYLQKENIIDESGMPKERFSAEFPKEGPSILRIQQVVRGDSAAYFCASSPSGGDEKLFFGSGTQLSVL.

This chain uses TRBV5-1 with TRBJ1-4, with a possible D match to TRBD1 (6 bases). Per germline, CDR1 SGHRS and CDR2 YFSETQ. The CDR3 is 16 residues long. Trimming took off 0 bases at V and 4 bases at J, with 13 bases between the two ends. The DNA for the CDR3 is TGCGCCAGCAGCTTGGCATCGGGACAACATAATGAAAAACTGTTTTTT. This sequence encodes CASSLASGQHNEKLFF.

The V and J genes are TRBV11-1 and TRBJ1-1, with D possibly matching TRBD1 (6 bases). Deletions cut 7 bases from V and 6 bases from J, with 21 bases between. This CDR3 is 15 amino acids long. The germline V gene has CDR1 SGHAT and CDR2 FQDESV (reference sequence). CDR3 DNA: TGTGCCAGCACCCTATCGGGGGGCGTCGGGTCTGAAGCTTTCTTT. Translated: CASTLSGGVGSEAFF.

The CDR3 loop reads CASTSLGVGTEAFF. In nucleotides, the CDR3 is TGTGCCAGCACCTCCTTGGGGGTGGGCACTGAAGCTTTCTTT. V and J are TRBV27 and TRBJ1-1; tentatively, D is TRBD1 (5 bases). The V end lost 7 bases, the J end lost 4 bases, and 16 bases lay between the germline ends. The CDR3 spans 14 residues. Germline V gene data show CDR1 as MNHEY and CDR2 as SMNVEV (reference sequence).

The chain has TRBV10-3 and TRBJ2-3, with 13 bases that match TRBD2. The germline V gene encodes CDR1 ENHRY and CDR2 SYGVKD. There are 19 residues in the CDR3. The V gene end was trimmed by 11 bases and the J gene end by 0 bases; junction bases not matched to a gene: 17. CDR3 sequence reads: CAVGPGLAGDTDSTDTQYF. The CDR3 nucleotides are TGTGCCGTGGGTCCTGGACTAGCGGGGGATACCGATAGCACAGATACGCAGTATTTT.

This clone was seen a single time. J is TRBJ1-6 and V is TRBV6-5; D is undetermined. The CDR3 runs 14 residues. Trimming removed 7 bases from V and 3 bases from J, with 10 bases in between. Germline CDR1 MNHEY, CDR2 SVGAGI. CDR3 nucleotides: TGTGCCAGCACCGTACTTAGCTATAATTCACCCCTCCACTTT. Translated, it gives CASTVLSYNSPLHF.

The chain employs TRBV5-1 and TRBJ1-5; 7 bases are shared with TRBD1. V trimming: 4 bases; J trimming: 4 bases; junction bases outside the gene matches: 8. CDR3 length equals 15 residues. CDR1 SGHRS and CDR2 YFSETQ come from the germline V gene. The CDR3 nucleotides are TGCGCCAGCAGCCGCGAAACAGGGGAGAATCAGCCCCAGCATTTT. Translation: CASSRETGENQPQHF.

The CDR3 nucleotides read TGTGCCAGCAGCTTCAACTCACGGCGGGATAATTCACCCCTCCACTTT. Its protein product is CASSFNSRRDNSPLHF. The J gene is TRBJ1-6, the V gene TRBV5-8, with D unclear. Germline CDR1 and CDR2: SGHTS and YDEGEE. Deletions cut 2 bases from V and 5 bases from J, with 14 bases between. This CDR3 has 16 residues.

CDR3 in DNA: TGTGCCAGCAGCTTGGACAGGGTCGGAAACACCATATATTTT. Its translation: CASSLDRVGNTIYF. V and J are TRBV7-9 and TRBJ1-3; TRBD1 aligns across 8 bases. CDR3 length: 14 residues. Germline V gene data show CDR1 as SEHNR and CDR2 as FQNEAQ (reference sequence). V shed 3 bases, J shed 4 bases, and the junction held 2 bases outside the gene matches.

V usage is TRBV11-3 and J usage is TRBJ2-5; D might be TRBD2 (5 bases). The V gene's germline CDR1 is SGHNT and CDR2 YENEEA. The ends were cut back, 2 bases at V and 4 bases at J, with 14 bases in the middle. The CDR3 is 15 amino acids. The CDR3 loop reads CASSLSGLRAETQYF. The CDR3 nucleotides are TGTGCCAGCAGCTTAAGCGGCCTTCGGGCAGAGACCCAGTACTTC.

The chain joins TRBV27 to TRBJ1-5; D is possibly TRBD1 (5 bases). The CDR3 runs to 15 residues. Trimming removed 3 bases from V and 6 bases from J, with 15 bases in between. CDR1 is MNHEY and CDR2 is SMNVEV in the germline V gene (reference sequence). The CDR3 protein is CASSFRAPQGQPQHF. Here the CDR3 DNA reads TGTGCCAGCAGTTTTCGGGCTCCTCAGGGTCAGCCCCAGCATTTT.

The rearrangement uses TRBV30 and TRBJ1-5, with D hard to call. Germline V CDR1 and CDR2: GTSNPN, SVGIG (reference sequence). CDR3 length equals 13 residues. Trimming took off 2 bases at V and 6 bases at J, with 11 bases between the two ends. The DNA for the CDR3 is TGTGCCTGGAGTCCAAGCCCGGCTCAGCCCCAGCATTTT. Protein: CAWSPSPAQPQHF. The whole variable domain, remainder taken from reference TRBV30 and TRBJ1-5, is SQTIHQWPATLVQPVGSPLSLECTVEGTSNPNLYWYRQAAGRGLQLLFYSVGIGQISSEVPQNLSASRPQDRQFILSSKKLLLSDSGFYLCAWSPSPAQPQHFGDGTRLSIL.

The genes are TRBV2 and TRBJ1-2; TRBD1 matches at 8 bases. Looked up from germline, CDR1 is SNHLY and CDR2 is FYNNEI. Trimming removed 6 bases from V and 7 bases from J; junction bases left unmatched: 7. The CDR3 contains 13 residues. The CDR3 spells CASRKTGESGYTF. CDR3 DNA sequence: TGTGCCAGCAGAAAGACAGGGGAGAGTGGCTACACCTTC.

V gene TRBV7-3 combines with J gene TRBJ2-3, with TRBD2 matching 8 bases. Germline CDR1 SGHTA, CDR2 FQGTGA. The CDR3 loop spans 15 amino acids. Losses at the gene ends were 5 bases for V and 0 bases for J; bases not matched to a gene: 4. The CDR3 DNA follows: TGTGCCAGCAGCAAGGGCGGGGGGAGCACAGATACGCAGTATTTT. This sequence encodes CASSKGGGSTDTQYF.

The chain links TRBV19 to TRBJ2-1; D might be TRBD2 (5 bases). The germline V and J ends were trimmed by 1 base and 4 bases, with 17 bases remaining between them. The CDR3 covers 17 residues. Germline V gives CDR1 LNHDA, CDR2 SQIVND (reference sequence). In DNA form, the CDR3 reads TGTGCCAGTAGTATAGGCGGAGGAGAAGCCCCGTACAATGAGCAGTTCTTC. Translating it yields CASSIGGGEAPYNEQFF.

The chain links TRBV5-1 to TRBJ2-2, with D unresolved. Germline V gene lookup returns CDR1 SGHRS and CDR2 YFSETQ. This CDR3 region has 12 residues. Trimming removed 2 bases from V and 6 bases from J, with 5 bases in between. CDR3 loop: CASSFQAGELFF. The CDR3 DNA reads as TGCGCCAGCAGCTTCCAAGCCGGGGAGCTGTTTTTT.

This rearrangement joins TRBV24-1 to TRBJ2-1; D uncertain. Trimming removed 2 bases at V and 4 bases at J, with 8 bases between. The germline CDR1 and CDR2 sequences are KGHDR and SFDVKD. CDR3 length: 14 amino acids. CDR3 in amino acids: CATSDSGDYNEQFF. CDR3 sequence (DNA): TGTGCCACCAGTGATTCTGGGGATTACAATGAGCAGTTCTTC.

CDR3 coding DNA: TGTGCCAGCCCCACAGGGGAGTCTTACAATGAGCAGTTCTTC. Translation gives CASPTGESYNEQFF. The chain uses TRBV2 and TRBJ2-1; 7 bases fit TRBD1. Germline loops: CDR1 SNHLY, CDR2 FYNNEI. V trimming: 8 bases; J trimming: 4 bases; junction bases outside the gene matches: 8. The CDR3 covers 14 residues.

This clone was detected once. The chain combines TRBV6-5 with TRBJ1-1; possible D gene TRBD1, 5 bases. The CDR3 covers 13 residues. CDR1 and CDR2 from the germline V gene are MNHEY and SVGAGI. V shed 0 bases and J shed 5 bases, with 7 bases lying between them. CDR3 sequence (DNA): TGTGCCAGCAGTTACTCGGGGGAAACTGAAGCTTTCTTT. Protein product: CASSYSGETEAFF.

V gene TRBV5-6 combines with J gene TRBJ2-1; possibly TRBD1 for D (6 bases). Germline values: CDR1 SGHDT, CDR2 YYEEEE. V was shortened by 3 bases and J by 2 bases, with 9 bases between the two germline ends. The CDR3 covers 14 residues. This CDR3 reads CASSSGEPYNEQFF. The DNA for the CDR3 is TGTGCCAGCAGCTCAGGGGAACCCTACAATGAGCAGTTCTTC.

This clone was seen just once. J is TRBJ2-2 and V is TRBV9; 9 bases are a match to TRBD2. Unmatched junction bases numbered 6, after V lost 2 bases and J lost 7 bases. The CDR3 consists of 15 residues. Germline V gene sequence: CDR1 SGDLS, CDR2 YYNGEE. The DNA of the CDR3 is TGTGCCAGCAGCGTTCGAAGCGGGGGGCGCGGGGAGCTGTTTTTT. Its translation is CASSVRSGGRGELFF. Supplemented by reference TRBV9 and TRBJ2-2, the full variable domain reads DSGVTQTPKHLITATGQRVTLRCSPRSGDLSVYWYQQSLDQGLQFLIQYYNGEERAKGNILERFSAQQFPDLHSELNLSSLELGDSALYFCASSVRSGGRGELFFGEGSRLTVL.

This clone was recorded once. The chain links TRBV5-4 to TRBJ1-2, with a weak D call TRBD1 (5 bases). The CDR3 runs to 14 residues. From germline, CDR1 is SGHNT and CDR2 YYREEE (reference sequence). V lost 2 bases and J 8 bases, leaving 16 bases between the germline ends. The CDR3 protein is CASSLSRAGFGYTF. CDR3 nucleotide sequence: TGTGCCAGCAGCTTAAGCAGGGCAGGGTTCGGCTACACCTTC.

In DNA form, the CDR3 reads TGTGCCAGCAGATTTCCATTGGAGGGGTACGAGCAGTACTTC. This codes for CASRFPLEGYEQYF. The genes are TRBV2 and TRBJ2-7, with D perhaps matching TRBD2 (6 bases). The CDR3 totals 14 residues. Trimming shortened V by 6 bases and J by 4 bases, and 16 bases separated the two germline ends. CDR1 SNHLY and CDR2 FYNNEI come from the germline V gene.

The chain's CDR3 is CASSRDPQGDQPQHF. The CDR3 DNA follows: TGTGCCAGCAGCCGGGACCCACAGGGGGATCAGCCCCAGCATTTT. The V and J genes are TRBV7-8 and TRBJ1-5; 8 nucleotides line up with TRBD1. With 5 bases clipped from V and 5 bases from J, the junction kept 8 bases outside the gene matches. Germline CDR1 and CDR2: SGHVS and FQNEAQ. The CDR3 consists of 15 residues. Supplemented by reference TRBV7-8 and TRBJ1-5, the full variable domain reads GAGVSQSPRYKVAKRGQDVALRCDPISGHVSLFWYQQALGQGPEFLTYFQNEAQLDKSGLPSDRFFAERPEGSVSTLKIQRTQQEDSAVYLCASSRDPQGDQPQHFGDGTRLSIL.

A few counts support this clone. The chain's CDR3 is CASSPTRGNPGLDTF. DNA of the CDR3: TGTGCCAGCAGCCCTACTAGAGGGAACCCCGGTTTAGACACCTTC. V usage is TRBV7-6 and J usage is TRBJ1-2; unclear D gene. The CDR3 is made up of 15 amino acids. Trimming pared 5 bases from V and 12 bases from J, leaving 25 bases between. Germline V lookup: CDR1 SGHVS, CDR2 FNYEAQ.

V gene TRBV1 combines with J gene TRBJ2-1; the table's D call TRBD2 went unverified against the DNA. TRBV1 is shown as a pseudogene. There are 17 residues in the CDR3. CDR3 in amino acids: CTSSQVRTSGGANEQFF. DNA for the CDR3: TGCACCAGCAGCCAAGTTCGGACTAGCGGGGGGGCAAATGAGCAGTTCTTC.

CDR3 bases: TGTGCCAGCAGTGAAGGGGGGAGGGCGGTTGAAAAACTGTTTTTT. Protein sequence: CASSEGGRAVEKLFF. V is TRBV6-1 and J is TRBJ1-4; weak D call: TRBD1 (5 bases). V was trimmed by 1 base and J by 7 bases, leaving 13 bases between them. Germline V gene lookup returns CDR1 MNHNS and CDR2 SASEGT. The CDR3 length is 15 residues.